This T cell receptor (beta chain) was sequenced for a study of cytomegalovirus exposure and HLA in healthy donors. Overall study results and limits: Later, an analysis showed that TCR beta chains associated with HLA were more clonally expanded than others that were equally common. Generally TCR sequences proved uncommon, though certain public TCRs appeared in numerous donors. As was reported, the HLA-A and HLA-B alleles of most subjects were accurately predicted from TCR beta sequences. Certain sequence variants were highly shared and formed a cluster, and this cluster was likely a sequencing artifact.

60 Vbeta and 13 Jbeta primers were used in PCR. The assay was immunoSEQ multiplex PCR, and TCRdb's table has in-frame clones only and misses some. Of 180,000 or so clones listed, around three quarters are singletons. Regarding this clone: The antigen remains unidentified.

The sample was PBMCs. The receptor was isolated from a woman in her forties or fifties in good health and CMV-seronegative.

CDR3 region: CASSLALGGDNPKGETQYF. Written as DNA, the CDR3 is TGTGCCAGCAGCTTAGCGCTCGGGGGGGACAACCCGAAGGGAGAGACCCAGTACTTC. The chain has TRBV7-9 and TRBJ2-5; 8 nucleotides align to TRBD2. The CDR3 sequence is 19 residues long. Germline CDR1 is SEHNR and CDR2 is FQNEAQ (reference sequence). The ends lost 0 bases at V and 4 bases at J; junction bases unmatched: 16.